This entry features one T cell receptor beta chain sequence. Original data processing: Cell counts per sample came from amplifying reference gene primers. The method was immunoSEQ multiplex PCR; TCRdb's version includes in-frame clones alone and lacks a portion of them. For V, J and clone size, that table is used; D and trimming come from the DNA. The profile shows 250,000 to 350,000 clones, around 90% of them singletons. This sample is drawn from a study of blood T cell repertoires in COVID-19. Individuals aged about 18 to 100 years were recruited from fewer than 30 US areas. Researchers sorted participants into cohorts using their self-reported clinical history. Two negative PCRs, clearance, or symptom resolution had been documented for recovered Cohort 3 donors. The TCR was taken from a woman in her twenties or thirties who had recovered from COVID-19. What was sequenced was PBMCs or T cells enriched from blood (not recorded which).

CDR3 residues: CASSLASRQAWAYEQYF. The DNA for the CDR3 is TGCGCCAGCAGCTTGGCCAGTAGACAGGCTTGGGCATACGAGCAGTACTTC. The genes are TRBV5-1 and TRBJ2-7; D perhaps matches TRBD1 (6 bases). V shed 0 bases and J shed 4 bases, with 20 bases lying between them. Germline V CDR1 and CDR2: SGHRS, YFSETQ. This CDR3 contains 17 residues. Variable domain in full (rest from reference TRBV5-1 and TRBJ2-7): KAGVTQTPRYLIKTRGQQVTLSCSPISGHRSVSWYQQTPGQGLQFLFEYFSETQRNKGNFPGRFSGRQFSNSRSEMNVSTLELGDSALYLCASSLASRQAWAYEQYFGPGTRLTVT.